The present TCR beta chain was sequenced within a study of CD8 T cells in ankylosing spondylitis. Study findings and constraints: Past research had described some motif variants in reactive arthritis synovial fluid and blood. CD8+ by phenotype, disease-linked clones were relatively rare in peripheral blood. In ankylosing spondylitis patients, matched synovial fluid reportedly showed significant enrichment of disease-linked clones. Ankylosing spondylitis blood appeared to carry a characteristic TCR beta motif of under ten highly homologous variants.

Trimming removed 2 bases at V and 5 bases at J, with 16 bases between. This CDR3 is built from 15 residues. The germline gives CDR1 SGHRS, CDR2 YFSETQ. Worth noting for this clonotype: The target antigen is unknown.

TCRdb itself ran the 5' RACE reads through MiXCR, one entry per CDR3 protein. Among fewer than 650,000 distinct CDR3 sequences listed, 12% were seen once. Sequencing input: blood, either unsorted or a sorted T cell fraction (not recorded which). This chain uses TRBV5-1 with TRBJ2-5; the D gene is possibly TRBD2 (5 bases). This clonotype was obtained from a male donor with ankylosing spondylitis. CDR3 residues: CASSFRAVPEETQYF. CDR3 DNA: TGCGCCAGCAGCTTTCGAGCGGTCCCCGAGGAGACCCAGTACTTC.